This TCR beta chain was sequenced during a study of cytomegalovirus exposure and HLA in healthy donors. Study observations and caveats: The investigators catalogued 150 to 200 TCR beta chains as cytomegalovirus-associated. Most TCR sequences were rare, but some public TCRs occurred in many donors. The classifier reportedly diagnosed cytomegalovirus status with high specificity and sensitivity.

Remarks on this clone: Antigen specificity is unknown.

Here immunoSEQ multiplex PCR was the method, and the copy in TCRdb shows in-frame clones only, minus some. The sample has tens of thousands of clones, 85% to 95% seen once. The TCR sequence derives from a woman in her late teens or twenties in good health and CMV-seronegative. What was sequenced was PBMCs.

The CDR3 sequence is CASSPIDSNYGYTF. For the CDR3, the DNA is TGTGCCAGCAGCCCCATCGACAGTAACTATGGCTACACCTTC. V gene TRBV7-8 combines with J gene TRBJ1-2; D is perhaps TRBD1 (5 bases). Germline CDR1 reads SGHVS; CDR2 reads FQNEAQ. The CDR3 consists of 14 residues. Trimming cost V 5 bases and J 1 base, with 11 bases left between them.